This TCR beta chain was retrieved from a study of Ad26.COV2.S vaccination and SARS-CoV-2 variants. Background on the study: The authors gave Ad26.COV2.S intramuscularly, either once or twice 56 days apart.

Repertoires were generated with immunoSEQ multiplex PCR, while TCRdb's copy carries only in-frame clones and drops some. This sample has some 640,000 clones, with 89% found just once. Treatment indicated: around 19 received Ad26.COV2.S at low or high dose, single or two shots; 5 received placebo; per-sample allocation not given. Collection of samples fell on day 63 after the first vaccine or placebo injection. Turning to this clone: Because the CDR3's place on the DNA is in doubt, the DNA is left out and the CDR3 is given as listed by TCRdb.

The sequenced sample was peripheral blood, obtained in a trial of Ad26.COV2.S vaccine versus placebo. The sequence was collected from a person aged 18-60 years who received the Ad26.COV2.S COVID-19 vaccine or a placebo.

This CDR3 reads CASSLFGQGIEWAPLHF. The rearrangement joins TRBV12-1 to TRBJ1-6; TRBD1 reflects the table's D call only, with no check against the DNA. TRBV12-1 has pseudogene status. Counting both end residues, the CDR3 totals 17 amino acids.